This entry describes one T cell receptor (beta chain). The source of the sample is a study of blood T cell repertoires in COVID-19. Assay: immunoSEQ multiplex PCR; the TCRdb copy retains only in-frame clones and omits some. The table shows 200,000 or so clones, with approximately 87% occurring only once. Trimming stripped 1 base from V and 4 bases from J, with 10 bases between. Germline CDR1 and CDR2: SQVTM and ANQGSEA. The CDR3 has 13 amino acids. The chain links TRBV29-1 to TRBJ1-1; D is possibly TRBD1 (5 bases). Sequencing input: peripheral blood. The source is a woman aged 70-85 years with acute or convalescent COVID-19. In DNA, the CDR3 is TGCAGCGTTGAAGCCGGCCAGGGCACTGAAGCTTTCTTT. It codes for CSVEAGQGTEAFF. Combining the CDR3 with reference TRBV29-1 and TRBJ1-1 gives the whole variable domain SAVISQKPSRDICQRGTSLTIQCQVDSQVTMMFWYRQQPGQSLTLIATANQGSEATYESGFVIDKFPISRPNLTFSTLTVSNMSPEDSSIYLCSVEAGQGTEAFFGQGTRLTVV.